This TCR beta chain is drawn from a study of identical twins. The study, taken as a whole, reports: Some out-of-frame alpha sequences were shared by twins, and these showed excess low generation probability.

Via MiXCR, TCRdb re-called the 5' RACE reads, giving one row per CDR3 protein. This sample has hundreds of thousands of distinct CDR3 sequences, with around 7.6% found just once. This clonotype was seen a handful of times. The target antigen is unknown. This same sample was also part of a study on yellow fever vaccine responses in identical twins. This second report adds: In identical twins, vaccine T cell responses appeared partly shared and partly individual.

Sequenced material: CD8+ T cells sorted from blood. The source of this sequence is a woman aged 18-29 years in good health.

The CDR3 region is CATSDSSGSQETQYF. The DNA for the CDR3 is TGTGCCACCAGTGATTCGTCGGGGAGCCAAGAGACCCAGTACTTC. The J gene is TRBJ2-5, the V gene TRBV24-1; D is possibly TRBD2 (5 bases). Trimming left V 2 bases short and J 1 base short, with 10 bases between. Germline loops: CDR1 KGHDR, CDR2 SFDVKD. The CDR3 totals 15 residues.